The clone carrying this T cell receptor (beta chain) showed up just once. Its antigen is undetermined. This sample was taken from a study of OX40 agonist ivuxolimab in advanced cancers. Study outcomes and limitations: Both blood CD4+ and CD8+ T cells showed clonal growth by week 6 at 0.1 to 3.0 mg/kg.

The repertoire was sequenced with immunoSEQ multiplex PCR; TCRdb's copy has only in-frame clones and lacks some. This table holds 30,000 to 40,000 clones, 60% to 85% found once. Material: CD4+ or CD8+ T cells sorted from blood, obtained in a trial of the OX40 agonist ivuxolimab. This clonotype was sampled from an adult with an advanced solid tumor such as melanoma, head and neck, liver or kidney cancer.

CDR3 amino acids: CATRGIANYGYTF. The CDR3 bases are TGCGCCACCCGGGGCATTGCTAACTATGGCTACACCTTC. The rearrangement joins TRBV5-1 to TRBJ1-2; D possibly corresponds to TRBD1 (5 bases). The CDR3 contains 13 residues. Germline CDR1 is SGHRS and CDR2 is YFSETQ. V lost 9 bases, J lost 0 bases, and 12 bases lay in between. Full variable domain (missing parts from reference TRBV5-1 and TRBJ1-2): KAGVTQTPRYLIKTRGQQVTLSCSPISGHRSVSWYQQTPGQGLQFLFEYFSETQRNKGNFPGRFSGRQFSNSRSEMNVSTLELGDSALYLCATRGIANYGYTFGSGTRLTVV.